Described below is a single T cell receptor (beta chain) sequence and its context. It has no known antigen specificity. No per-base quality is available; no much larger clone lies one base away. The data derive from a study of cytotoxic CD8 clonotypes in ibrutinib-treated CLL (dated by TCRdb to the early 2020s). Background on the whole study: In this cohort, about 15 patients were treatment-naive and fewer than 13 were relapsed/refractory, while some 17 had unmutated IGHV. An average of about 260,000 productive templates and some 99,000 productive rearrangements was obtained per sample. Partial responses were observed in about 24 patients and complete responses in 2; after a median follow-up of about 69 months, remission was maintained in 15 or so patients and progression was observed in about twelve. Longitudinal samples were available for about 30% of the roughly 86 trial participants. Patients were still on ibrutinib when every remission and progressive disease sample was collected. Cryopreserved peripheral blood mononuclear cells were obtained before treatment, at response, and at either sustained remission or disease progression. Samples at response were collected after a median of 12 months of treatment, with a range of roughly 6 to 40 months.

A MiSeq instrument was used for deep resolution sequencing, which targeted depths ranging from 1 in 1 million up to 1 in 200,000 T cells, with coverage averaging 10x for each clonotype. The immunoSEQ hsTCRB Kit was used to generate TCR beta libraries. The paper's processing steps were these. The data were analyzed with ImmunoSEQ Analyzer and ImmunoSEQ Data Assistant, and V, D and J gene assignments followed IMGT definitions. Clonality, which ranges from 0 to 1, was calculated as one minus the normalized Shannon entropy of productive rearrangement frequencies. Public clonotype analysis was restricted to overrepresented clonotypes comprising at least 0.05% of each patient's repertoire. Thirteen age-matched healthy donor repertoires from immuneACCESS were used as controls for clonality. TCRdb took over this immuneACCESS table, retaining in-frame rearrangements with V and J assigned. Such tables are incomplete; in checked studies, under half of the missing clones stem from an unresolved V gene, and the remainder is unexplained. That table gives V, J and clone size, and the DNA gave D and trimming. In all, the sample holds roughly 220,000 clones, and 70% of those were seen once. The top ten clonotypes cover around 5.9% of the sample.

What the work shows at the level of the full study, not this receptor alone: Public clonotypes were rare and either contracted or stayed stable during treatment, and the rise in clonality at ibrutinib response reflected the expansion of private clonotypes. Clonality increased at ibrutinib response, stayed stable in sustained remission, and fell back toward baseline at progression. Lymph node repertoires were not examined, and the timing of sampling was not matched between patients in sustained remission and those whose disease progressed. Baseline clonality was found to be higher than that of age-matched healthy donors and was strongly correlated with circulating CD8+ T-cell counts.

The time point label for this specimen denotes: about a year on ibrutinib. For TCR beta library preparation, roughly 2.1 micrograms of genomic DNA was extracted from cryopreserved PBMCs. Longitudinal blood samples from CLL patients on ibrutinib monotherapy were analyzed using high-throughput TCR beta sequencing. The patients took part in an open-label, single-center phase 2 trial of ibrutinib monotherapy. Sequencing was performed on PBMCs, taken after 12 months of ibrutinib treatment. The origin of this receptor is a human donor with chronic lymphocytic leukemia.

The DNA is TGCAGTCCCGATCAGGGACGAGAGCAGTTCTTC. Translated, it reads CSPDQGREQFF. The sequence joins TRBV20-1 to TRBJ2-1; the D element could tentatively be TRBD1 or TRBD2, as 5 bases agree for each. CDR1 and CDR2 are drawn from the germline V gene (reference sequence): DFQATT, SNEGSKA. Cut back by 8 bases and 10 bases, the V and J ends lie 15 bases apart. The CDR3 sequence holds 11 residues, the cysteine and phenylalanine included. Only the CDR3 DNA stays, 33 bases, in frame from base 1.